The next 11 T cell receptor beta chains were all read from a single sample in a study of blood T cell repertoires in COVID-19. Some clones are missing from TCRdb's copy, which holds only in-frame ones; the method was immunoSEQ multiplex PCR. The sample has a few hundred thousand clones, 82% seen once. The sample taken for sequencing was peripheral blood. These receptors came from a woman between 65 and 79 years old with COVID-19, enrolled during active disease.

The chain employs TRBV30 and TRBJ2-7; maybe TRBD2 (7 bases). The ends were cut back, 1 base at V and 5 bases at J, with 18 bases in the middle. Germline-derived CDR1 and CDR2 are GTSNPN and SVGIG (reference sequence). This CDR3 is built from 15 residues. DNA for the CDR3: TGTGCCTGGAGTGGGGGACCGGGGGGCTGGAACGAGCAGTACTTC. This encodes CAWSGGPGGWNEQYF. The full variable domain, its missing parts supplied by reference TRBV30 and TRBJ2-7, is SQTIHQWPATLVQPVGSPLSLECTVEGTSNPNLYWYRQAAGRGLQLLFYSVGIGQISSEVPQNLSASRPQDRQFILSSKKLLLSDSGFYLCAWSGGPGGWNEQYFGPGTRLTVT.

CDR3 DNA sequence: TGTGCCAGCCTTGTTTCAGATACGCAGTATTTT. Its protein product is CASLVSDTQYF. The chain couples TRBV6-5 to TRBJ2-3; D is uncertain. V was cut by 8 bases and J by 4 bases, with 7 bases left in between. The CDR3 has 11 amino acids. Germline V CDR1 and CDR2: MNHEY, SVGAGI.

CDR3 DNA: TGTGCCAGCAGTTTAGTATTTCGGTCCTACAATGAGCAGTTCTTC. It specifies CASSLVFRSYNEQFF. The rearrangement links TRBV28 to TRBJ2-1; unclear D gene. V dropped 2 bases and J dropped 1 base, with 9 bases sitting between them. The CDR3 contains 15 residues. Germline V gene sequence: CDR1 MDHEN, CDR2 SYDVKM.

This clone was picked up one time. The rearrangement joins TRBV11-2 to TRBJ2-1; D unclear. Trimming removed 5 bases at V and 3 bases at J, with 11 bases between. Germline-derived CDR1 and CDR2 are SGHAT and FQNNGV. This CDR3 is built from 14 residues. CDR3 in amino acids: CASSPTTIYNEQFF. CDR3 DNA: TGTGCCAGCAGCCCTACCACGATCTACAATGAGCAGTTCTTC.

This clone was counted between two and nine times. This chain connects TRBV30 to TRBJ2-7, with 9 bases fitting TRBD1. CDR1 and CDR2 from the germline V gene are GTSNPN and SVGIG (reference sequence). V lost 7 bases and J lost 2; bases outside the gene matches: 6. The CDR3 runs 13 residues. The CDR3 here is CASSGTGTYEQYF. The CDR3 DNA follows: TGTGCCTCCTCCGGGACAGGGACCTACGAGCAGTACTTC.

The chain is built from TRBV28 and TRBJ1-6; D might be TRBD1 (5 bases). V was trimmed by 7 bases and J by 4 bases, leaving 14 bases between them. The CDR3 is 15 residues long. Looked up from germline, CDR1 is MDHEN and CDR2 is SYDVKM. CDR3 sequence reads: CASIVGRIYNSPLHF. CDR3 sequence (DNA): TGTGCCAGCATTGTGGGGCGCATATATAATTCACCCCTCCACTTT.

This clone was seen once. V usage is TRBV18 and J usage is TRBJ2-5, with 13 nucleotides matching TRBD2. The germline V gene encodes CDR1 KGHSH and CDR2 LQKENI. V trimming: 4 bases; J trimming: 5 bases; junction bases outside the gene matches: 7. CDR3 size: 16 residues. This chain's CDR3 is CASSLLRTSGSETQYF. The CDR3 nucleotides are TGTGCCAGCTCACTTCTCCGGACTAGCGGGAGTGAGACCCAGTACTTC.

This rearrangement joins TRBV25-1 to TRBJ1-4, with D unclear. With 4 bases removed from V and 8 bases from J, the gap between germline ends came to 17 bases. Per germline, CDR1 MGHDK and CDR2 SYGVNS. The CDR3 is made up of 15 amino acids. CDR3 amino acids: CASSAPSPTPEKLFF. DNA for the CDR3: TGTGCCAGCAGTGCACCGTCACCCACTCCCGAAAAACTGTTTTTT.

V usage is TRBV4-2 and J usage is TRBJ2-7; 15 bases agree with TRBD2. Germline values: CDR1 LGHNA, CDR2 YNFKEQ. The CDR3 totals 14 residues. V was pared by 5 bases and J by 10 bases, with 6 bases of the junction left unmatched. The CDR3 region is CASSTGLAGGSQYF. CDR3 DNA: TGTGCCAGCAGCACGGGACTAGCGGGAGGCTCTCAGTACTTC.

The V call is TRBV19, the J call TRBJ1-3, with TRBD1 matching 9 bases. Trimming at V came to 7 bases and at J to 4 bases, leaving 8 bases not matched to a gene. Germline assignment: CDR1 LNHDA and CDR2 SQIVND (reference sequence). The CDR3 runs to 15 residues. The CDR3 DNA is TGTGCCAGTATATCCTCTACAGGGGGCGGAAACACCATATATTTT. Protein: CASISSTGGGNTIYF.

V is TRBV24-1 and J is TRBJ2-5, with TRBD1 matching over 11 bases. V gave up 6 bases and J gave up 4 bases; unmatched junction bases: 6. The length of the CDR3 is 15 residues. Germline values: CDR1 KGHDR, CDR2 SFDVKD. In DNA, the CDR3 is TGTGCCACCAGTTTGTCCGGGACAGGGGGAGAGACCCAGTACTTC. It specifies CATSLSGTGGETQYF.